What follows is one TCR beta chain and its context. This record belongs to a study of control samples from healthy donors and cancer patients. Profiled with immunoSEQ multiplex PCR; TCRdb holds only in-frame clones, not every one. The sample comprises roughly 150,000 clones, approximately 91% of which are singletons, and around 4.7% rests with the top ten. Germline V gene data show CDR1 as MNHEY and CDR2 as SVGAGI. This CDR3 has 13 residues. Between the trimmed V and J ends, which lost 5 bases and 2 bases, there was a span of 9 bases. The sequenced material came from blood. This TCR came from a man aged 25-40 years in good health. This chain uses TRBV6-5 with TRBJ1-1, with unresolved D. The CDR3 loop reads CASSQPPNTEAFF. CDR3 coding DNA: TGTGCCAGCAGTCAGCCGCCCAACACTGAAGCTTTCTTT.